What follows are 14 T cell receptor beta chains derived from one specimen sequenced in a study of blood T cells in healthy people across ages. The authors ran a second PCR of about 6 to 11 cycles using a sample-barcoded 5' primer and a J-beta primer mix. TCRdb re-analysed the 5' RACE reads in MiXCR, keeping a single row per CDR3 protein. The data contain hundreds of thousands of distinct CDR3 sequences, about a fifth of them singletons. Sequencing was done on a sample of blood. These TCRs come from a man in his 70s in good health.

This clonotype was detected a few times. The CDR3: CASSLLGSVNTEAFF. The CDR3 nucleotides are TGTGCCAGCAGTCTCCTTGGGTCGGTGAACACTGAAGCTTTCTTT. The chain is built from TRBV28 and TRBJ1-1; no definite D call. V gave up 5 bases and J gave up 0 bases, with 13 bases separating them. The CDR3 consists of 15 residues. Germline CDR1 MDHEN, CDR2 SYDVKM.

CDR3: CASSFGSAVETQYF. CDR3 sequence (DNA): TGCGCCAGCAGCTTCGGTAGCGCGGTGGAGACCCAGTACTTC. The chain is built from TRBV5-1 and TRBJ2-5; the D gene is possibly TRBD2 (5 bases). Germline loops: CDR1 SGHRS, CDR2 YFSETQ. V gave up 2 bases and J gave up 5 bases, with 13 bases separating them. The CDR3 is made up of 14 amino acids.

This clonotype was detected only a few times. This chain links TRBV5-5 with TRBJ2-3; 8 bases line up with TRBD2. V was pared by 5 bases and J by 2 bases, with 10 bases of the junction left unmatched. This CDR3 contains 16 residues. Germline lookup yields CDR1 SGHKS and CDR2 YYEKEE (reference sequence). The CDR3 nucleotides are TGTGCCAGCAGATATCTGAGCGGGGGTCTCACAGATACGCAGTATTTT. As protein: CASRYLSGGLTDTQYF.

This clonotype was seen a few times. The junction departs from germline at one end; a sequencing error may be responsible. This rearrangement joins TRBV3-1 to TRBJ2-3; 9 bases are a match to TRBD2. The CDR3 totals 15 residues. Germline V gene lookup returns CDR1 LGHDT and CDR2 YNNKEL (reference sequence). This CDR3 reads CASSPLAGVADTRYF. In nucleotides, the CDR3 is TGTGCCAGCAGCCCCTTAGCGGGAGTCGCAGATACGCGGTATTTT.

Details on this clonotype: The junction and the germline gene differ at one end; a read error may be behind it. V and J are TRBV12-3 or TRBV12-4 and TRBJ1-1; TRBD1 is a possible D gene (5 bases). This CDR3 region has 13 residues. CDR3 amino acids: CAGSFRVEAEAFF. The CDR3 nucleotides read TGTGCCGGCAGTTTCAGGGTGGAGGCTGAAGCTTTCTTT.

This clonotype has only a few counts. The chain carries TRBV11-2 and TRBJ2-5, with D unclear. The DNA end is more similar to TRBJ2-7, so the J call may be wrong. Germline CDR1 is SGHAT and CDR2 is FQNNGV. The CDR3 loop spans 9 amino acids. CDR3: CALGSEQYF. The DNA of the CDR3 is TGTGCCTTAGGGTCCGAGCAGTACTTC.

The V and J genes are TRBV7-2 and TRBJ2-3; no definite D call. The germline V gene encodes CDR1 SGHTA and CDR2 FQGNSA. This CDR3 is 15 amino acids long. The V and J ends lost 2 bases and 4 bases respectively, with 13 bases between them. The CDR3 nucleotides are TGTGCCAGCAGCTTATGGGCCCCCGGGCCAGATACGCAGTATTTT. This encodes CASSLWAPGPDTQYF.

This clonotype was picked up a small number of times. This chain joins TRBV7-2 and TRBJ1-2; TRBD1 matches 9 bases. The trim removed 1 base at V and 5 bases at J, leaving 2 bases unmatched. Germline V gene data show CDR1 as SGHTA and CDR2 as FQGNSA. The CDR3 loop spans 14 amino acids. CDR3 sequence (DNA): TGTGCCAGCAGCTTAGTACAGGGGGCTTATGGCTACACCTTC. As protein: CASSLVQGAYGYTF.

CDR3: CASRDRGHNEQFF. The CDR3 DNA reads TGTGCCAGCAGGGACAGGGGACACAATGAGCAGTTCTTC. The rearrangement links TRBV6-1 to TRBJ2-5; 9 nucleotides match TRBD1. The closer fit of TRBJ2-1 to the DNA end suggests the J call may be wrong. The germline gives CDR1 MNHNS, CDR2 SASEGT. The CDR3 has 13 amino acids.

The CDR3 DNA reads as TGTGCCAGCAGCCAGGGTTTTCAAGAGACCCAGTACTTC. This encodes CASSQGFQETQYF. The chain carries TRBV11-3 and TRBJ2-5; D possibly corresponds to TRBD1 (5 bases). Germline-derived CDR1 and CDR2 are SGHNT and YENEEA. Trimming pared 5 bases from V and 2 bases from J, leaving 9 bases between. This CDR3 is built from 13 residues.

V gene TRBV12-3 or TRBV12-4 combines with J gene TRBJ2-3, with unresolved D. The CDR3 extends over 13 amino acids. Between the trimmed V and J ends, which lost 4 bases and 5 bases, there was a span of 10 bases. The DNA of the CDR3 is TGTGCCAGCAGTTCGTTAAGAGGAGATACGCAGTATTTT. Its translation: CASSSLRGDTQYF.

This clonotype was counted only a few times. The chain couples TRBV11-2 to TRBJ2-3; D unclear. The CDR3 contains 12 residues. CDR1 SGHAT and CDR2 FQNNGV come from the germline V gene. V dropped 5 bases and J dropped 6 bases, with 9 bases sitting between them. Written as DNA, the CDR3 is TGTGCCAGCAGCGGTCCCGGGGATACGCAGTATTTT. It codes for CASSGPGDTQYF.

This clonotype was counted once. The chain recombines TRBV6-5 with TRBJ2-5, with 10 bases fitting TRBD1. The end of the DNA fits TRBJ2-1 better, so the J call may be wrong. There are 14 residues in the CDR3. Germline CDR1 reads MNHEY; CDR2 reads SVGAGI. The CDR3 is CASKPRDRGNEQFF. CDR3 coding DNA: TGTGCCAGCAAACCCCGGGACAGGGGAAATGAGCAGTTCTTC.

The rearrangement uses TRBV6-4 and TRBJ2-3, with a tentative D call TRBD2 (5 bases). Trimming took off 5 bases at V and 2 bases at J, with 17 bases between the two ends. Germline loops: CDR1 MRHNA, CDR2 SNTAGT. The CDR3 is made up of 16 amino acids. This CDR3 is CASSRTPRTDTDTQYF. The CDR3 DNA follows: TGTGCCAGCAGTCGGACTCCGCGTACAGACACAGATACGCAGTATTTT.